These 16 T cell receptor beta chains were sequenced from one sample in a study of blood T cells in healthy people across ages. A J-beta primer mix and a sample-barcoded 5' primer were used in a second PCR of roughly 6 to 11 cycles. TCRdb fed the 5' RACE reads into MiXCR, producing one record per CDR3 protein. The top ten hold about two fifths of the sample, which has hundreds of thousands of distinct CDR3 sequences, around 54% seen once. Sequenced: blood. The receptors shown here come from a man aged 60 to 75 in good health.

This clonotype came up once. The chain employs TRBV2 and TRBJ2-3; 7 bases line up with TRBD1. V gave up 11 bases and J gave up 2 bases; unmatched junction bases: 10. The CDR3 totals 14 residues. CDR1 is SNHLY and CDR2 is FYNNEI in the germline V gene. The CDR3 sequence is CAGGQSLTTDTQYF. Written as DNA, the CDR3 is TGTGCCGGGGGACAGTCACTCACCACAGATACGCAGTATTTT. Together with reference TRBV2 and TRBJ2-3, the CDR3 gives the full variable domain: EPEVTQTPSHQVTQMGQEVILRCVPISNHLYFYWYRQILGQKVEFLVSFYNNEISEKSEIFDDQFSVERPDGSNFTLKIRSTKLEDSAMYFCAGGQSLTTDTQYFGPGTRLTVL.

The V gene is TRBV18, the J gene TRBJ2-1; D not resolved. This CDR3 is built from 15 residues. CDR1 is KGHSH, CDR2 LQKENI, per germline. The V end was cut by 3 bases, the J end by 6 bases, with 15 bases between. CDR3 bases: TGTGCCAGCTCACCGAACGACATCCTTGCCAATGAGCAGTTCTTC. Amino acids: CASSPNDILANEQFF. The full variable domain, in which reference TRBV18 and TRBJ2-1 provide the parts outside the CDR3, is NAGVMQNPRHLVRRRGQEARLRCSPMKGHSHVYWYRQLPEEGLKFMVYLQKENIIDESGMPKERFSAEFPKEGPSILRIQQVVRGDSAAYFCASSPNDILANEQFFGPGTRLTVL.

This chain joins TRBV6-2 or TRBV6-3 and TRBJ2-5; D gene unclear. V was clipped by 4 bases and J by 4 bases, with 19 bases between them. Germline-derived CDR1 and CDR2 are MNHEY and SVGEGT. This CDR3 region has 16 residues. The CDR3 DNA is TGTGCCAGCAGTTCCTCCCCTACAAGGGCCGGAGAGACCCAGTACTTC. Translated: CASSSSPTRAGETQYF.

This clonotype is a singleton in its sample. The chain employs TRBV20-1 and TRBJ2-1; D not resolved. The CDR3 extends over 11 amino acids. Germline CDR1 reads DFQATT; CDR2 reads SNEGSKA (reference sequence). Between the trimmed V and J ends, which lost 2 bases and 7 bases, there was a span of 6 bases. This CDR3 is CSARQANEQFF. Here the CDR3 DNA reads TGCAGTGCTAGACAGGCGAATGAGCAGTTCTTC.

A word on this clonotype: One end of the junction is discordant with germline, which a read error may explain. The chain is built from TRBV29-1 and TRBJ1-2; 7 bases are a match to TRBD1. Germline V gene lookup returns CDR1 SQVTM and CDR2 ANQGSEA. This CDR3 contains 16 residues. CDR3 nucleotides: TGCAACGTTGACCTCGACAGGGAAGCTATACTTCGGGGCTACACCTTC. Translating gives CNVDLDREAILRGYTF.

This clonotype was seen a few times. V usage is TRBV6-1 and J usage is TRBJ2-7, with D perhaps TRBD2 (6 bases). The CDR3 spans 15 residues. In germline, CDR1 is MNHNS, CDR2 SASEGT. V was shortened by 6 bases and J by 4 bases, with 19 bases between the two germline ends. The CDR3: CASSSFGTELYEQYF. DNA of the CDR3: TGTGCCAGCAGCTCGTTCGGGACTGAGCTTTACGAGCAGTACTTC.

The chain links TRBV28 to TRBJ2-7, with 8 bases fitting TRBD1. This CDR3 spans 16 amino acids. V shed 5 bases, J shed 1 base, and the junction held 10 bases outside the gene matches. Germline V gives CDR1 MDHEN, CDR2 SYDVKM. The CDR3 sequence: CASSGTGNLNSYEQYF. CDR3 nucleotide sequence: TGTGCCAGCAGTGGGACAGGCAATCTTAATTCCTACGAGCAGTACTTC.

V usage is TRBV6-5 and J usage is TRBJ2-5; possibly TRBD2 for D (5 bases). This CDR3 has 14 residues. CDR1 MNHEY and CDR2 SVGAGI come from the germline V gene. Trimming cost V 2 bases and J 6 bases, with 13 bases left between them. CDR3 loop: CASSYSGRGKTQYF. The CDR3 DNA reads as TGTGCCAGCAGTTACAGTGGCCGAGGGAAGACCCAGTACTTC.

The chain has TRBV10-1 and TRBJ2-7, with D unclear. This CDR3 is 13 amino acids long. V lost 4 bases to trimming and J lost 2 bases, with 9 bases between them. Germline V gene lookup returns CDR1 WNHNN and CDR2 SYGVQD (reference sequence). The CDR3: CASSVAPTYEQYF. In nucleotides, the CDR3 is TGCGCCAGCAGTGTGGCACCCACCTACGAGCAGTACTTC.

V and J are TRBV29-1 and TRBJ2-1, with D maybe TRBD1 (5 bases). The better agreement between TRBJ2-7 and the DNA end casts doubt on the J call. CDR3 length: 13 amino acids. CDR1 SQVTM and CDR2 ANQGSEA come from the germline V gene. CDR3: CSVTKGANNEQYF. The CDR3 bases are TGCAGCGTCACCAAAGGGGCTAACAATGAGCAGTACTTC.

This chain links TRBV10-3 with TRBJ2-2; D may be TRBD2 (6 bases). Germline CDR1 ENHRY, CDR2 SYGVKD. The CDR3 runs 16 residues. V was cut by 3 bases and J by 5 bases, with 16 bases left in between. As DNA, the CDR3 is TGTGCCATCAGTGATGAGGGGAGGTTGTCGACCGGGGAGCTGTTTTTT. This codes for CAISDEGRLSTGELFF.

The CDR3 DNA reads as TGTGCCAGCAGCTTAGGGGAACTGGCCGATACGCAGTATTTT. Translating it yields CASSLGELADTQYF. The rearrangement joins TRBV9 to TRBJ2-3; D is perhaps TRBD1 (5 bases). The V gene's germline CDR1 is SGDLS and CDR2 YYNGEE. Trimming cost V 4 bases and J 6 bases, with 15 bases left between them. The length of the CDR3 is 14 residues.

V usage is TRBV11-2 and J usage is TRBJ2-7, with 9 bases matching TRBD1. V shed 8 bases and J 9 bases; nucleotides not matched to a gene: 11. Germline V lookup: CDR1 SGHAT, CDR2 FQNNGV. This CDR3 spans 13 amino acids. CDR3 protein: CASAPGQGEGQYF. The CDR3 bases are TGTGCCAGCGCCCCGGGACAGGGTGAAGGGCAGTACTTC.

This clonotype was detected a few times. The chain has TRBV6-5 and TRBJ2-5; possibly TRBD2 for D (5 bases). Trimming removed 0 bases at V and 2 bases at J, with 13 bases between. The CDR3 totals 16 residues. Germline V gene sequence: CDR1 MNHEY, CDR2 SVGAGI. Here the CDR3 DNA reads TGTGCCAGCAGTTACTCGTACTACGAGCGGCAAGAGACCCAGTACTTC. This encodes CASSYSYYERQETQYF.

The chain links TRBV15 to TRBJ2-3; the match to TRBD2 covers 8 bases. The CDR3 contains 14 residues. V trimming: 3 bases; J trimming: 2 bases; junction bases outside the gene matches: 1. Germline-derived CDR1 and CDR2 are LNHNV and YYDKDF (reference sequence). DNA for the CDR3: TGTGCCACCAGCAGGCGGGGGGACACAGATACGCAGTATTTT. Translation gives CATSRRGDTDTQYF.

The V gene is TRBV27, the J gene TRBJ2-1, with 9 bases fitting TRBD1. This CDR3 contains 15 residues. The germline gives CDR1 MNHEY, CDR2 SMNVEV (reference sequence). V gave up 4 bases and J gave up 3 bases; unmatched junction bases: 4. The CDR3 spells CASSWGQGNYNEQFF. DNA of the CDR3: TGTGCCAGCAGTTGGGGACAGGGAAACTACAATGAGCAGTTCTTC.